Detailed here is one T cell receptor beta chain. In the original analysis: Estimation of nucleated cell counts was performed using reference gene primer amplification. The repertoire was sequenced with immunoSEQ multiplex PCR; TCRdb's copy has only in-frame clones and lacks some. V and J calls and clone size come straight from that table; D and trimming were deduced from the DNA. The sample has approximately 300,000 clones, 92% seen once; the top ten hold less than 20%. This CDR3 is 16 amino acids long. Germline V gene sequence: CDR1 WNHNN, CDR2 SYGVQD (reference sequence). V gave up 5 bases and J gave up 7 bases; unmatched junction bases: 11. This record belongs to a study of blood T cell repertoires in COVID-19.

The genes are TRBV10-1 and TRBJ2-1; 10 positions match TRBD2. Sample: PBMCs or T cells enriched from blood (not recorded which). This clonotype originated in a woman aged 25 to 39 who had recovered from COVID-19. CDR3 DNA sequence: TGCGCCAGCAGTACCGTTCTAGCGGGAGTTCGGAATGAGCAGTTCTTC. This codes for CASSTVLAGVRNEQFF.